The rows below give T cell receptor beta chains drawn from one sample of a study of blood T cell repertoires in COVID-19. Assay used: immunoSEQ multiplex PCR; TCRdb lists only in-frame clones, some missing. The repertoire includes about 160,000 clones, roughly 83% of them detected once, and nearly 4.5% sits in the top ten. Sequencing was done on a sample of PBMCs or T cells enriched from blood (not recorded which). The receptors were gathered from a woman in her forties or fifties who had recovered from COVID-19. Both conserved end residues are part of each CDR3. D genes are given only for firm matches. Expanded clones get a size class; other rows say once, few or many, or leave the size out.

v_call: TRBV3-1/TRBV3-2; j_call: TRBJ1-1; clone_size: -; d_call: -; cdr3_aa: CASSPGASGYTEAFF; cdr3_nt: TGTGCCAGCAGCCCTGGGGCCAGCGGGTACACTGAAGCTTTCTTT
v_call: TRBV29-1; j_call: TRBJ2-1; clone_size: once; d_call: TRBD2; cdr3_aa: CSVPGPHTSGGGNEQFF; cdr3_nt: TGCAGCGTCCCCGGGCCGCATACTAGCGGAGGGGGGAATGAGCAGTTCTTC
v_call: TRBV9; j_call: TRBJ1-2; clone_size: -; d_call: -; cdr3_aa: CASSVEAAGAGYGYTF; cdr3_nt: TGTGCCAGCAGCGTAGAGGCGGCAGGGGCAGGCTATGGCTACACCTTC
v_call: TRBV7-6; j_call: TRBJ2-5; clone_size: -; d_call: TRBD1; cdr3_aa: CASSGQGALETQYF; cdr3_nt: TGTGCCAGCAGCGGACAGGGGGCATTAGAGACCCAGTACTTC
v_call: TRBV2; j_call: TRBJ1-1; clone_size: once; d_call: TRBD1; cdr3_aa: CASSGQGKGTEAFF; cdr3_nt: TGTGCCAGCAGTGGACAGGGGAAAGGCACTGAAGCTTTCTTT
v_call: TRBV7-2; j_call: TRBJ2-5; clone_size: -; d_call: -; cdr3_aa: CASSFGVGETQYF; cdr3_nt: TGTGCCAGCAGCTTCGGGGTCGGAGAGACCCAGTACTTC
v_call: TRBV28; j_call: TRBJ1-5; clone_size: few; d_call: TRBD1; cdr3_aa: CASSQGQGPQPQHF; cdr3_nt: TGTGCCAGCAGCCAGGGACAGGGCCCTCAGCCCCAGCATTTT
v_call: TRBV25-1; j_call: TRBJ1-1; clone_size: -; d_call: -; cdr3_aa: CASSESGGWAGTEAFF; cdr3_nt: TGTGCCAGCAGTGAATCCGGGGGGTGGGCCGGCACTGAAGCTTTCTTT
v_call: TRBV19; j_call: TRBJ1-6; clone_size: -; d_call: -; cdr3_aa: CASMSRYSYNSPLHF; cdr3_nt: TGTGCCAGTATGTCGCGGTACTCCTATAATTCACCCCTCCACTTT
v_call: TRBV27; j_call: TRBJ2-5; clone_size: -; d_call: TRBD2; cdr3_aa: CASLGGANQETQYF; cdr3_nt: TGTGCCAGTCTCGGGGGGGCCAACCAAGAGACCCAGTACTTC
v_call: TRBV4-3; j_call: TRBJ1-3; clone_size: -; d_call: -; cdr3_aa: CASSQWGGSSGNTIYF; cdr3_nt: TGCGCCAGCAGCCAGTGGGGCGGGAGCTCTGGAAACACCATATATTTT
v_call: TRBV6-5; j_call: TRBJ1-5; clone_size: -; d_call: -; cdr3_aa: CASGHRDNQPQHF; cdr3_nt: TGTGCCAGCGGACACAGGGACAATCAGCCCCAGCATTTT
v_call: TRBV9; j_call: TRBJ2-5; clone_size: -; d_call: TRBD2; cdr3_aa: CASSKGLAEETQYF; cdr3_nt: TGTGCCAGCAGCAAGGGACTAGCGGAAGAGACCCAGTACTTC
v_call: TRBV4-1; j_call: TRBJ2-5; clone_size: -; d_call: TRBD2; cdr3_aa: CASSQRSGGKETQYF; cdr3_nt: TGCGCCAGCAGCCAAAGATCGGGGGGAAAAGAGACCCAGTACTTC
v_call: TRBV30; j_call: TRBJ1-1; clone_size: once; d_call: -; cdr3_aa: CASKPGYPEAFF; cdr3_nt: TGTGCCTCCAAGCCGGGGTACCCTGAAGCTTTCTTT
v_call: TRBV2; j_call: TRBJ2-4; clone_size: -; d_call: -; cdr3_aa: CASSEIRSQGYF; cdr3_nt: TGTGCCAGCAGTGAGATCCGGAGCCAAGGGTACTTC
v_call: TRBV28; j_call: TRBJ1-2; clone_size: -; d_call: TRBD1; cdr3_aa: CASRQGQLLGPTF; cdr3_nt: TGTGCCAGCAGGCAGGGACAGTTACTAGGCCCCACCTTC
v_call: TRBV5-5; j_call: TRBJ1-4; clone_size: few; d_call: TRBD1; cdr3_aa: CASSPTGIGEKLFF; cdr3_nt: TGTGCCAGCAGCCCGACAGGGATCGGAGAAAAACTGTTTTTT
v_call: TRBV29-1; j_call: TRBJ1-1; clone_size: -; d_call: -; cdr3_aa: CSVEYGGPAFF; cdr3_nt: TGCAGCGTTGAGTACGGGGGACCGGCTTTCTTT
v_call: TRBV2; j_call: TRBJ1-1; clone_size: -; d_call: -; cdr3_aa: CASSGGGRGEAFF; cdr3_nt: TGTGCCAGCAGTGGTGGTGGGAGGGGTGAAGCTTTCTTT
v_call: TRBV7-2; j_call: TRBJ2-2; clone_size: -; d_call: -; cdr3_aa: CASSSRGRGSGELFF; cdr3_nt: TGTGCCAGCAGCTCTCGTGGCAGGGGCTCCGGGGAGCTGTTTTTT
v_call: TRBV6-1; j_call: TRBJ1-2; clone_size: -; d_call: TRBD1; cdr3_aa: CASSEDRGTKGYTF; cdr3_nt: TGTGCCAGCAGTGAAGACAGGGGGACGAAAGGCTACACCTTC
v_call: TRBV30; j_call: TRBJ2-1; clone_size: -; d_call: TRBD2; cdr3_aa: CAWSVRIAGGNEQFF; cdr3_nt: TGTGCCTGGAGTGTTAGAATAGCGGGGGGGAATGAGCAGTTCTTC
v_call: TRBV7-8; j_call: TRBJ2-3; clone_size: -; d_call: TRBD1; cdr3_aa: CASSPVGGYTQYF; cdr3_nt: TGTGCCAGCAGCCCAGTAGGGGGCTATACGCAGTATTTT
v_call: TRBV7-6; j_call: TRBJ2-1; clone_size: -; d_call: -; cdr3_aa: CASKGTSNNEQFF; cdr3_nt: TGTGCCAGCAAGGGGACATCAAACAATGAGCAGTTCTTC
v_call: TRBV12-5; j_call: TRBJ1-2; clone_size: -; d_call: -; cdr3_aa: CASAPTPGYSYTF; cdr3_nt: TGTGCTAGTGCCCCTACCCCAGGGTATAGCTACACCTTC
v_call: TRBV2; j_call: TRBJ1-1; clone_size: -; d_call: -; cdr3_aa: CASRGSLNTEAFF; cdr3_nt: TGTGCCAGCAGGGGCTCGTTGAACACTGAAGCTTTCTTT
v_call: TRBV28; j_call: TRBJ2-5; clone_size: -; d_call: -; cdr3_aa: CASRPGQVGQETQYF; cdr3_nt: TGTGCCAGCAGGCCGGGACAAGTCGGGCAAGAGACCCAGTACTTC
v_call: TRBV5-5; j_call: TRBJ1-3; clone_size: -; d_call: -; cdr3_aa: CASSALYGNTIYF; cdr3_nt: TGTGCCAGCAGCGCCCTCTATGGAAACACCATATATTTT
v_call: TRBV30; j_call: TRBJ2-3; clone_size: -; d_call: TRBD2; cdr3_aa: CAWTSGGNTQYF; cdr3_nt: TGTGCCTGGACTAGCGGGGGTAATACGCAGTATTTT
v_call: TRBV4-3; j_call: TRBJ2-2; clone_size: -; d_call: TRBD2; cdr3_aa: CASSQSSGVYANTGELFF; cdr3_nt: TGCGCCAGCAGCCAAAGTAGCGGGGTCTACGCGAACACCGGGGAGCTGTTTTTT
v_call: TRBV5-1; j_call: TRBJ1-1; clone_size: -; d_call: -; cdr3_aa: CASSSGLMNTEAFF; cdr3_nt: TGCGCCAGCAGCTCCGGACTGATGAACACTGAAGCTTTCTTT
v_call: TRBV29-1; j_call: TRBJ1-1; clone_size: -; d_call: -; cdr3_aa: CSVVEVGTEAFF; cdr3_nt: TGCAGCGTTGTGGAAGTCGGGACTGAAGCTTTCTTT
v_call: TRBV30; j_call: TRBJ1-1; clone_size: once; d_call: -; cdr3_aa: CAWSSLNGNTEAFF; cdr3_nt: TGTGCCTGGAGTAGCCTGAACGGGAACACTGAAGCTTTCTTT
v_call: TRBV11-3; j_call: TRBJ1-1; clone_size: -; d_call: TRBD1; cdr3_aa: CASSPRGQGRAFF; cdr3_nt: TGTGCCAGCAGCCCGAGGGGACAGGGGAGAGCTTTCTTT
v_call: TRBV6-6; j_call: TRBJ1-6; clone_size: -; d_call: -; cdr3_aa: CASNPLTDYSPLHF; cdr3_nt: TGTGCCAGCAACCCGTTGACAGATTATTCACCCCTCCACTTT
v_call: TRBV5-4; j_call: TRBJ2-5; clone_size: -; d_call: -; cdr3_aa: CASSKTRGETQYF; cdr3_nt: TGTGCCAGCAGCAAGACTAGGGGAGAGACCCAGTACTTC
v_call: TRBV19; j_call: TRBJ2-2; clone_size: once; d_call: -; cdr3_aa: CASSTPGDTGELFF; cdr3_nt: TGTGCCAGTAGTACCCCGGGTGACACCGGGGAGCTGTTTTTT
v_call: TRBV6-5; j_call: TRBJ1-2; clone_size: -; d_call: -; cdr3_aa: CASSVTGGNYGYTF; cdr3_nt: TGTGCCAGCAGCGTGACCGGGGGTAACTATGGCTACACCTTC
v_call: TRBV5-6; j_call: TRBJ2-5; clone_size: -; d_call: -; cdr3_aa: CASSWGEQETQYF; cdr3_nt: TGTGCCAGCAGCTGGGGGGAACAAGAGACCCAGTACTTC
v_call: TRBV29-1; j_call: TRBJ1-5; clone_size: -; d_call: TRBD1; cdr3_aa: CSVGQGARQPQHF; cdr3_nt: TGCAGCGTTGGTCAGGGGGCACGTCAGCCCCAGCATTTT
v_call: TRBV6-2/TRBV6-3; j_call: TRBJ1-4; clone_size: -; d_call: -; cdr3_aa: CASSYDRRRRSNEKLFF; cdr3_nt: TGTGCCAGCAGTTATGACAGGAGGCGGAGGTCTAATGAAAAACTGTTTTTT
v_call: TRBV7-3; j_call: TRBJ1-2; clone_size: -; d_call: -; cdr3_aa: CASSLAPDSNYGYTF; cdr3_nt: TGTGCCAGCAGCTTAGCCCCAGACTCTAACTATGGCTACACCTTC
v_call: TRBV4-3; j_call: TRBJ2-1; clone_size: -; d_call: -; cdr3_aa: CASSPHLAYNEQFF; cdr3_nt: TGCGCCAGCAGCCCCCACCTAGCGTACAATGAGCAGTTCTTC